The clone carrying this T cell receptor (beta chain) came up many times. Its antigen remains unknown. The CDR3 length is 15 residues. Germline CDR1 SGHAT, CDR2 FQNNGV. Trimming removed 6 bases from V and 0 bases from J, with 12 bases in between. The record originates from a study of breast tumors, draining lymph nodes, adjacent tissues. Study-level points and caveats: Tumor and nontumor repertoires were significantly more similar in luminal-like than in basal-like breast cancer. Findings are consistent with lymph node origin and intratumoral expansion of most tumor T cells. Tumor repertoires ranked between lymph nodes and nontumor tissue in diversity, with V and J gene preferences. Data only fit, rather than demonstrated, lymph node origin of most tumor T cells.

TCRdb reanalysed the multiplex PCR reads using MiXCR and keeps one entry per CDR3 protein. The sample has about 140,000 distinct CDR3 sequences, over 25% seen once. Samples came from axillary lymph nodes draining the breast cancer. The chain employs TRBV11-2 and TRBJ1-3; D not certain. The sample consisted of axillary lymph node tissue. This TCR derives from a female donor with breast cancer. Some clones in this sample may be carry-over from other donors' samples. The CDR3 region has the DNA TGTGCCAGCAGGGAAGGGTCAAGCTCTGGAAACACCATATATTTT. Protein: CASREGSSSGNTIYF.